Listed here is a single TCR beta chain. Its antigen is still unknown. The iRepertoire nested amplicon-rescue multiplex PCR amplified TCR alpha and beta CDR3s from RNA. For one-step reverse transcription and amplification, roughly 95-450 ng of tissue mRNA or PBMC total RNA was used. TCRdb itself ran the multiplex PCR reads through MiXCR, one entry per CDR3 protein. Seen here are a few hundred thousand distinct CDR3 sequences, around 45% observed once, and the top ten hold around 11%. These data originate in a study of glioma-infiltrating T cells. Study overall: Dexamethasone exposure before glioma surgery was limited to six or fewer days. General study findings and limits: Tissue-blood divergence was below expectation in non-neoplastic patients, above in gliomas.

The receptor's source is a human donor with low-grade glioma or glioblastoma, undergoing nonglioma brain surgery, or in good health (not recorded which). Sequencing was done on a sample of glioma tissue, nonneoplastic brain tissue, or PBMCs (not recorded which).

CDR3 DNA: TGTGCCAGCAGCTTCGAACCGGGGGGGGCCTACGAGCAGTACTTC. This sequence encodes CASSFEPGGAYEQYF. This sequence joins TRBV6-2 or TRBV6-3 and TRBJ2-7, with 8 positions matching TRBD2. CDR1 MNHEY and CDR2 SVGEGT come from the germline V gene. V was pared by 6 bases and J by 2 bases, with 9 bases of the junction left unmatched. The CDR3 is made up of 15 amino acids.